The count of the clone carrying this T cell receptor beta chain is one. The antigen remains unidentified. Other DNA sequences in this sample translate to the same CDR3. This specimen belongs to a study of cytomegalovirus exposure and HLA in healthy donors. Study results and caveats: TRBV6-2, TRBV6-3 and other indistinguishable V segments were excluded. Investigators reported fewer than 200 TCR beta chains as tied to cytomegalovirus.

PCR used 60 Vbeta primers and 13 Jbeta primers. Repertoires were generated with immunoSEQ multiplex PCR, while TCRdb's copy carries only in-frame clones and drops some. This table has approximately 150,000 clones, about four fifths appearing once. V was shortened by 3 bases and J by 4 bases, with 7 bases between the two germline ends. Germline assignment: CDR1 KGHSH and CDR2 LQKENI. The CDR3 covers 13 residues. The chain combines TRBV18 with TRBJ1-5, with D perhaps TRBD1 (5 bases). The origin of this receptor is a man over 45 in good health and CMV-seropositive. Sample: PBMCs. This CDR3 is CASSPGQNQPQHF. DNA of the CDR3: TGTGCCAGCTCACCTGGACAAAATCAGCCCCAGCATTTT.